This T cell receptor beta chain was found in a study of T cells expressing NK-cell markers. TCRdb re-called the 5' RACE reads, yielding one record per CDR3 amino acid sequence without DNA. Its listing shows about 540,000 distinct CDR3 sequences. Looked up from germline, CDR1 is DFQATT and CDR2 is SNEGSKA (reference sequence). The CDR3 covers 15 residues. A note on this clonotype: Its antigen remains unknown.

Study-level findings and limits: Top CD8+ clonotypes included the dominant CD3+CD56+NKG2C+ clonotypes in roughly 6 donors.

The receptor was isolated from a man aged 18 to 29 in good health. Sequenced material: blood T cells: a sorted CD56 or NKG2C T cell subset, CD4+ or CD8+ T cells, or bulk PBMC T cells (not recorded which). The chain employs TRBV20-1 and TRBJ2-1; TCRdb names TRBD1, which stays unverified in the absence of DNA. This CDR3 is CSATNRESFYNEQFF.